Listed below are T cell receptor beta chains from one sample, sequenced in a study of T cell responses to AZD1222 COVID-19 vaccine. Data came from immunoSEQ multiplex PCR; TCRdb stores just in-frame clones and leaves some out. The sample consists of roughly 98,000 clones, 84% of them appearing once. The sequenced sample was peripheral blood, obtained 28 days after the second AZD1222 dose. The source is an adult who received the AZD1222 COVID-19 vaccine. Both conserved end residues are part of each CDR3. Fields, in order: V gene, J gene, CDR3 protein.

>TRBV27|TRBJ1-5
CASSPDRVQGAQHF
>TRBV3-1/TRBV3-2|TRBJ1-6
CASGTIRNSPLHF
>TRBV29-1|TRBJ1-2
CSGTQGDYGYTF
>TRBV20-1|TRBJ2-3
CSAFWDTQYF
>TRBV5-6|TRBJ1-1
CASSLWGNTEAFF
>TRBV29-1|TRBJ2-5
CSVSGVETQYF
>TRBV4-1|TRBJ2-7
CASSRSGRWEEEQYF
>TRBV27|TRBJ1-1
CASSRDRLNTEAFF
>TRBV7-9|TRBJ2-1
CASSRSGPQNNNEQFF
>TRBV7-2|TRBJ2-1
CASSLQGNEQFF
>TRBV7-2|TRBJ1-3
CASSLIIGFSGNTIYF
>TRBV11-2|TRBJ1-4
CASSLVAGSEKLFF
>TRBV9|TRBJ1-2
CASSVDPGASGYTF
>TRBV5-1|TRBJ2-3
CASSPGQVSTDTQYF
>TRBV6-1|TRBJ1-4
CASSESAGATNEKLFF
>TRBV7-8|TRBJ2-7
CASGTYEQYF
>TRBV6-4|TRBJ2-7
CASSEDPGTATYEQYF
>TRBV18|TRBJ1-1
CASSPSEAIMNTEAFF
>TRBV7-2|TRBJ2-3
CASSLYGSRTDTQYF
>TRBV3-1/TRBV3-2|TRBJ1-5
CASSQGVREGPQHF
>TRBV14|TRBJ1-2
CASSQVGDRRSYGYTF
>TRBV19|TRBJ1-1
CASRVGRYTEAFF
>TRBV7-8|TRBJ2-7
CASSAGHEQYF
>TRBV3-1/TRBV3-2|TRBJ1-4
CASTLRATNEKLFF
>TRBV24-1|TRBJ2-1
CATSDADGSSYNEQFF
>TRBV7-8|TRBJ2-7
CASSSRTSDYEQYF
>TRBV18|TRBJ1-1
CASSPGTGPNTEAFF
>TRBV6-5|TRBJ1-2
CASRDTYGYTF
>TRBV27|TRBJ1-6
CASSLSPSIWSPLHF
>TRBV23-1|TRBJ1-3
CASSHFDGPNSGNTIYF